Listed below are T cell receptor beta chains from one sample, sequenced in a study of blood T cell repertoires in COVID-19. Repertoires were generated with immunoSEQ multiplex PCR, while TCRdb's copy carries only in-frame clones and drops some. The table lists 150,000 to 160,000 clones, roughly 78% of them singletons. Sequenced material: peripheral blood. The receptors were sampled from a man older than 75 with acute or convalescent COVID-19. CDR3s include the opening cysteine and the closing phenylalanine or tryptophan.

TRBV5-4	TRBJ2-1	CASSSPLAASYNEQFF
TRBV7-8	TRBJ2-1	CASKTGTDYNEQFF
TRBV12-5	TRBJ2-7	CASGSTGPSSYEQYF
TRBV3-1/TRBV3-2	TRBJ2-7	CASSRSGNYEQYF
TRBV6-5	TRBJ1-5	CAARGNQPQHF
TRBV2	TRBJ2-2	CASRRGENTGELFF
TRBV11-2	TRBJ1-2	CASSLGGTKGYTF
TRBV5-4	TRBJ1-2	CASSLHAGNYGYTF
TRBV19	TRBJ2-2	CASSMRAGANTGELFF
TRBV30	TRBJ1-1	CAWSIGQGNTEAFF
TRBV7-6	TRBJ2-7	CASSLAGGNYEQYF
TRBV19	TRBJ1-6	CASSIDRVSPLHF
TRBV21-1	TRBJ2-7	CAIRTGPPSYEQYF
TRBV5-4	TRBJ1-2	CASTRDRVTSDGYTF
TRBV19	TRBJ1-5	CASSIDGEKPQHF
TRBV9	TRBJ1-4	CASSALGTGNEKLFF
TRBV10-3	TRBJ2-7	CAIIWTGGYEQYF
TRBV27	TRBJ1-2	CASSPRTGVGDGYTF
TRBV9	TRBJ1-1	CASSAREGYTEAFF
TRBV6-5	TRBJ1-1	CASRGQYTEAFF
TRBV10-1	TRBJ1-1	CASSDGVHTEAFF
TRBV4-1	TRBJ2-7	CASSQADLAGGHEQYF
TRBV3-1/TRBV3-2	TRBJ2-1	CASSQGRSSYNEQFF
TRBV30	TRBJ1-2	CAWAPGQGPGNYGYTF